The sequence of this TCR beta chain was determined in a study of cytomegalovirus exposure and HLA in healthy donors. Whole-study context: Approximately 200 million T cells yielded fewer than 120 million unique TCR beta sequences in earlier analysis. The Caucasian-associated ancestry cluster held 65% to 90% of a few hundred genotyped donors. Findings of the study overall: With further analysis later on, most CMV-associated TCR beta chains appeared HLA-restricted. In an earlier analysis, about 87% or about 30%: the productive usage of most TCR beta V segments.

About this clone: Its target is unknown.

The PCR had 60 Vbeta and 13 Jbeta primers. Assay used: immunoSEQ multiplex PCR; TCRdb lists only in-frame clones, some missing. Among over 70,000 clones, roughly 80% were seen once, and the ten largest hold about 4%. The sequence was collected from a man between 25 and 39 years old in good health and CMV-seronegative. The sample taken for sequencing was PBMCs.

This CDR3 reads CASSRIQDDTEAFF. As DNA, the CDR3 is TGTGCCAGCAGCCGGATACAGGACGACACTGAAGCTTTCTTT. V and J are TRBV7-9 and TRBJ1-1, with a weak D call TRBD1 (5 bases). Trimming took off 5 bases at V and 3 bases at J, with 13 bases between the two ends. This CDR3 comprises 14 residues. Germline V gives CDR1 SEHNR, CDR2 FQNEAQ (reference sequence). The full variable domain, completed using reference TRBV7-9 and TRBJ1-1, is DTGVSQNPRHKITKRGQNVTFRCDPISEHNRLYWYRQTLGQGPEFLTYFQNEAQLEKSRLLSDRFSAERPKGSFSTLEIQRTEQGDSAMYLCASSRIQDDTEAFFGQGTRLTVV.